Here is one TCR beta chain with its context. The CDR3 loop spans 17 amino acids. V was pared by 0 bases and J by 0 bases, with 15 bases between. From germline, CDR1 is DFQATT and CDR2 SNEGSKA (reference sequence). This sample is part of a study of blood T cells in healthy people across ages. Primed by a sample-barcoded 5' primer and a J-beta primer mix, a second PCR proceeded for 7 to 11 cycles. TCRdb itself ran the 5' RACE reads through MiXCR, one entry per CDR3 protein. Of 1,500,000 or so distinct CDR3 sequences in the sample, about 45% are singletons; the top ten hold over 3.5%. The sequenced sample was blood. The source is a woman aged 18-29 years in good health. The genes are TRBV20-1 and TRBJ2-1; D may correspond to TRBD1 or TRBD2 (5 bases each). The CDR3 sequence: CSARDFRGRHSYNEQFF. The DNA for the CDR3 is TGCAGTGCTAGAGATTTCCGGGGACGCCACTCCTACAATGAGCAGTTCTTC.